One and the same sample provided the 6 T cell receptor beta chains below, sequenced in a study of T cell responses to AZD1222 COVID-19 vaccine. Sequenced by immunoSEQ multiplex PCR; TCRdb stores in-frame clones only, minus some. The sample shows 200,000 or so clones, about 93% of them seen only once. The source was peripheral blood, collected on day 0 of MenACWY control vaccination. The receptors here all came from an adult in good health.

This chain joins TRBV7-9 and TRBJ1-3; D is unclear. Trimming removed 2 bases from V and 0 bases from J, with 2 bases in between. Per the germline V gene, CDR1 is SEHNR and CDR2 is FQNEAQ (reference sequence). The CDR3 runs to 13 residues. In DNA, the CDR3 is TGTGCCAGCAGCTTATACTCTGGAAACACCATATATTTT. Protein: CASSLYSGNTIYF.

Here the CDR3 reads CASSFQVNSYGYTF. The DNA of the CDR3 is TGTGCCAGCAGTTTTCAGGTTAACTCGTATGGCTACACCTTC. The rearrangement links TRBV6-2 or TRBV6-3 to TRBJ1-2; D is unresolved. This CDR3 is 14 amino acids long. V lost 4 bases and J lost 5, with 14 bases in between. CDR1 is MNHEY, CDR2 SVGEGT, per germline.

This clone was seen a few times. The V gene is TRBV5-6, the J gene TRBJ1-2; D is undetermined. The CDR3 has 13 amino acids. The germline V gene encodes CDR1 SGHDT and CDR2 YYEEEE. V shed 0 bases and J shed 8 bases, with 11 bases lying between them. The CDR3 loop reads CASSLVLSGGYTF. DNA of the CDR3: TGTGCCAGCAGCTTGGTGTTGAGCGGAGGCTACACCTTC.

This clone was seen just once. The chain employs TRBV5-1 and TRBJ1-1; D remains ambiguous. With 2 bases removed from V and 4 bases from J, the gap between germline ends came to 12 bases. The germline V gene has CDR1 SGHRS and CDR2 YFSETQ. There are 14 residues in the CDR3. The CDR3 DNA sequence: TGCGCCAGCAGCTTTACAGACGGAGGCACTGAAGCTTTCTTT. This sequence encodes CASSFTDGGTEAFF.

About this clone: This CDR3 is also generated by other DNA sequences in the sample. The V call is TRBV5-1, the J call TRBJ1-3; D is undetermined. This CDR3 spans 16 amino acids. V was shortened by 0 bases and J by 3 bases, with 13 bases between the two germline ends. Per the germline V gene, CDR1 is SGHRS and CDR2 is YFSETQ. The CDR3 reads CASSLAGSVGGNTIYF. Written as DNA, the CDR3 is TGCGCCAGCAGCTTGGCCGGCAGCGTTGGTGGAAACACCATATATTTT.

The chain links TRBV4-2 to TRBJ1-2; maybe TRBD1 (5 bases). The V end lost 0 bases, the J end lost 5 bases, and 13 bases lay between the germline ends. The CDR3 has 15 residues. Germline V gene lookup returns CDR1 LGHNA and CDR2 YNFKEQ. CDR3 protein: CASSQDGQGGYGYTF. CDR3 bases: TGTGCCAGCAGCCAAGACGGGCAGGGCGGTTATGGCTACACCTTC.